This T cell receptor (beta chain) was observed in a study of blood T cell repertoires in COVID-19. Per the germline V gene, CDR1 is MGHRA and CDR2 is YSYEKL. The V segment lost 1 base and the J segment 5 bases; nucleotides outside the gene matches: 7. CDR3 size: 17 residues. Libraries were prepared by immunoSEQ multiplex PCR; TCRdb keeps only in-frame clonotypes and omits some of them. Found here are roughly 41,000 clones, 88% of them singletons; the top ten hold about 4.8%. This TCR was sampled from a human donor in a cohort sampled during active COVID-19. Specimen: peripheral blood. V usage is TRBV4-1 and J usage is TRBJ2-1, with 11 nucleotides matching TRBD2. The CDR3 DNA reads TGCGCCAGCAGCCAAGTCCCTAGCGGGAGGTCCCACAATGAGCAGTTCTTC. Its protein product is CASSQVPSGRSHNEQFF.